A selection of T cell receptor beta chains follows, all from one sample in a study of siplizumab effects on memory and regulatory T cells. Sequencing used immunoSEQ multiplex PCR; TCRdb keeps in-frame clones, though not all of them. The sample consists of over 45,000 clones, 95% to 98% of them appearing once. The material sequenced was naive CD8+ T cells sorted from blood. These receptors originate from a human donor in good health. Each CDR3 is given with its conserved first and last residue. D genes are given only for firm matches. Only some rows state a clone size, as once, few, many or a class for expanded clones.

D	size	V	J	DNA	CDR3
-	-	TRBV27	TRBJ2-3	TGTGCCAGCAGTTTATCGAGGGGAACAGATACGCAGTATTTT	CASSLSRGTDTQYF
-	-	TRBV7-2	TRBJ2-5	TGTGCCAGCACCGGAACCCCTCCTCTAGCCGGGCAAGAGACCCAGTACTTC	CASTGTPPLAGQETQYF
-	-	TRBV6-5	TRBJ2-2	TGTGCCAGCAGTTACGGAACTAAATCGAACACCGGGGAGCTGTTTTTT	CASSYGTKSNTGELFF
-	-	TRBV28	TRBJ2-1	TGTGCCAGCAGAGACACTGGGGGCAATGAGCAGTTCTTC	CASRDTGGNEQFF
-	-	TRBV5-1	TRBJ2-7	TGCGCCAGCAGCTTGGACCCGGCCTACGAGCAGTACTTC	CASSLDPAYEQYF
-	once	TRBV6-5	TRBJ2-1	TGTGCCAGCAGTTTCGGCGGCGGGATTTCCTACAATGAGCAGTTCTTC	CASSFGGGISYNEQFF
-	-	TRBV5-5	TRBJ2-7	TGTGCCAGCAGCTTTGCCGTAGCCTACGAGCAGTACTTC	CASSFAVAYEQYF
-	-	TRBV5-1	TRBJ1-1	TGCGCCAGCAGCCAGGTATGGGGGTACACTGAAGCTTTCTTT	CASSQVWGYTEAFF
-	-	TRBV2	TRBJ1-1	TGTGCCAGCCCCCGGGGGGTGAACACTGAAGCTTTCTTT	CASPRGVNTEAFF
-	-	TRBV9	TRBJ2-4	TGTGCCAGCAGCGATAACAGTGAAAACATTCAGTACTTC	CASSDNSENIQYF
-	-	TRBV10-3	TRBJ2-7	TGTGCCATCAGCCCGAGCCCCAGGGACGAGCAGTACTTC	CAISPSPRDEQYF
TRBD2	-	TRBV5-1	TRBJ2-7	TGCGCCAGCAGCTTAATGGCTAGCGGAGCCTACGAGCAGTACTTC	CASSLMASGAYEQYF
TRBD1	-	TRBV28	TRBJ1-2	TGTGCCAGCAGTTTTCCAGGGGGCTATGGCTACACCTTC	CASSFPGGYGYTF
TRBD2	-	TRBV5-8	TRBJ2-1	TGTGCCAGCAGCTTGGGGAGCGGGAGTTACAATGAGCAGTTCTTC	CASSLGSGSYNEQFF
-	-	TRBV4-1	TRBJ1-6	TGCGCCAGCAGCCAAGATCCTACCTCCAATTCACCCCTCCACTTT	CASSQDPTSNSPLHF
-	-	TRBV15	TRBJ1-5	TGTGCCACCAGCAAAGAAAATCAGCCCCAGCATTTT	CATSKENQPQHF
-	-	TRBV19	TRBJ2-3	TGTGCCAGTAGTATATCATCGGGGGGCAGCACAGATACGCAGTATTTT	CASSISSGGSTDTQYF
TRBD1	-	TRBV13	TRBJ2-7	TGTGCCAGCAGCAACCCGGACAGGGCGTCCTACGAGCAGTACTTC	CASSNPDRASYEQYF
-	-	TRBV6-5	TRBJ1-2	TGTGCCAGCAGTTTAGGGCTCAGAAACTATGGCTACACCTTC	CASSLGLRNYGYTF
TRBD2	-	TRBV9	TRBJ2-7	TGTGCCAGCAGCGCACGGGAGGCTAGCGGGAGCTACGAGCAGTACTTC	CASSAREASGSYEQYF
-	-	TRBV29-1	TRBJ1-1	TGCAGCGTTGAACCTCTGGTCGGACAGAGTGAAGCTTTCTTT	CSVEPLVGQSEAFF
-	-	TRBV7-6	TRBJ1-1	TGTGCCAGCAGCTTAAGGTTGAACACTGAAGCTTTCTTT	CASSLRLNTEAFF
-	-	TRBV5-8	TRBJ2-3	TGTGCCAGCAGTTTAACCGGGTCTAGCACAGATACGCAGTATTTT	CASSLTGSSTDTQYF
-	-	TRBV11-3	TRBJ1-5	TGTGCCAGCAACCCGACCAGGGACGTCACTTCAGGGCAGCCCCAGCATTTT	CASNPTRDVTSGQPQHF
-	-	TRBV30	TRBJ2-6	TGTGCCTGGAGGCCTTTCGGGGTCGGGGCCAACGTCCTGACTTTC	CAWRPFGVGANVLTF
-	-	TRBV7-9	TRBJ2-5	TGTGCCAGCAGCTCCCCCCGTAGGGGGGGGGTAGAGACCCAGTACTTC	CASSSPRRGGVETQYF
TRBD1	-	TRBV28	TRBJ2-1	TGTGCCAGCAGTCTATGGGACAGGAGCTCCTACAATGAGCAGTTCTTC	CASSLWDRSSYNEQFF
TRBD1	-	TRBV4-1	TRBJ2-7	TGCGCCAGCAGCCAAGTTACGGGACAGGGATACGAGCAGTACTTC	CASSQVTGQGYEQYF
-	-	TRBV4-1	TRBJ1-1	TGCGCCAGCAGCCCACGCAGCACGGTCGAAGCTTTCTTT	CASSPRSTVEAFF
-	-	TRBV7-8	TRBJ2-1	TGTGCCAGCAGCCCAACAGGGCCCTCCTACAATGAGCAGTTCTTC	CASSPTGPSYNEQFF
-	-	TRBV15	TRBJ2-1	TGTGCCACCAGCATAGGACTGCCCCCTTCCTACAATGAGCAGTTCTTC	CATSIGLPPSYNEQFF
-	-	TRBV4-1	TRBJ1-2	TGCGCCAGCAGCCACCCCCGGAATCCTATGGGCTACACCTTC	CASSHPRNPMGYTF
TRBD1	-	TRBV7-8	TRBJ2-7	TGTGCCAGCAGCTTATTGACAGGGGGCGTTTACGAGCAGTACTTC	CASSLLTGGVYEQYF
TRBD1	-	TRBV13	TRBJ2-5	TGTGCCAGCAGCCGGACAGGGGTAGAGTTGGAGACCCAGTACTTC	CASSRTGVELETQYF
TRBD1	-	TRBV10-3	TRBJ2-7	TGTGCCATCAGTGGACAGGGCAAGTCCAGCTACGAGCAGTACTTC	CAISGQGKSSYEQYF
-	once	TRBV6-1	TRBJ2-7	TGTGCCGTCGGAACAGCCACTCTCTACGAGCAGTACTTC	CAVGTATLYEQYF
-	-	TRBV19	TRBJ1-1	TGTGCCAGTACCCACCGGACCGATTACACTGAAGCTTTCTTT	CASTHRTDYTEAFF
TRBD1	-	TRBV16	TRBJ2-7	TGTGCCAGCAGCGACGATGGGACAGGGGGCGTGCGGGGGCACGAGCAGTACTTC	CASSDDGTGGVRGHEQYF
-	-	TRBV18	TRBJ2-7	TGTGCCAGCTCACCACTGGATACCTACGAGCAGTACTTC	CASSPLDTYEQYF
-	-	TRBV15	TRBJ2-1	TGTGCCACCAGCCCCTTGCGCAGGGTTCCTGAGTTCTTC	CATSPLRRVPEFF
-	-	TRBV30	TRBJ2-1	TGTGCCTGGAGTGTAGGGGCAGGGTGGTACAATGAGCAGTTCTTC	CAWSVGAGWYNEQFF
TRBD1	-	TRBV5-1	TRBJ1-1	TGCGCCAGCAGCTCAGGGGGCGCGGTCCTGAACACTGAAGCTTTCTTT	CASSSGGAVLNTEAFF
TRBD2	-	TRBV9	TRBJ2-1	TGTGCCAGCAGCGTAGCTAGCGGGGCATACAATGAGCAGTTCTTC	CASSVASGAYNEQFF
-	once	TRBV7-9	TRBJ2-1	TGTGCCAGCAGCTTTACTGATAGGGCAGGGGCTTATGAGCAGTTCTTC	CASSFTDRAGAYEQFF
-	-	TRBV6-1	TRBJ2-7	TGTGCCAGCAGCGGAGGACCTCTTAACTACGAGCAGTACTTC	CASSGGPLNYEQYF
-	-	TRBV19	TRBJ2-1	TGTGCCAGTAGTTACCGGGACGACCCCTACAATGAGCAGTTCTTC	CASSYRDDPYNEQFF
-	-	TRBV9	TRBJ1-1	TGTGCCAGCAGCGTGAGGGGTCAGGACACTGAAGCTTTCTTT	CASSVRGQDTEAFF
TRBD2	-	TRBV2	TRBJ2-5	TGTGCCAGCAGTGACCCGGGACTAGACGTCGAGACCCAGTACTTC	CASSDPGLDVETQYF
-	once	TRBV15	TRBJ2-2	TGTGCCACCAGCAGAGATCAAGGGGCAGGGGAGCTGTTTTTT	CATSRDQGAGELFF